This T cell receptor (beta chain) was identified during a study of response to subunit inactivated influenza vaccine. A few counts support this clonotype. TCRdb reprocessed the RT-PCR reads with MiXCR, giving one entry per CDR3 protein. Of 450,000 to 600,000 distinct CDR3 sequences listed, 6% to 9% were seen once; the top ten hold under 15%. This CDR3 comprises 17 residues. The V and J ends lost 4 bases and 0 bases, in that order; junction bases with no gene match: 11. Germline V gene sequence: CDR1 SGHAT, CDR2 FQNNGV. This sequence originates from a man between 50 and 69 years old who received an inactivated influenza vaccine. V is TRBV11-2 and J is TRBJ1-1, with TRBD1 identical over 7 bases. This material consisted of PBMCs from blood, taken less than 25 months after vaccination. The CDR3 loop reads CASSSHRDSRMNTEAFF. The CDR3 nucleotides are TGTGCCAGCAGCTCACACCGGGACAGCCGCATGAACACTGAAGCTTTCTTT.